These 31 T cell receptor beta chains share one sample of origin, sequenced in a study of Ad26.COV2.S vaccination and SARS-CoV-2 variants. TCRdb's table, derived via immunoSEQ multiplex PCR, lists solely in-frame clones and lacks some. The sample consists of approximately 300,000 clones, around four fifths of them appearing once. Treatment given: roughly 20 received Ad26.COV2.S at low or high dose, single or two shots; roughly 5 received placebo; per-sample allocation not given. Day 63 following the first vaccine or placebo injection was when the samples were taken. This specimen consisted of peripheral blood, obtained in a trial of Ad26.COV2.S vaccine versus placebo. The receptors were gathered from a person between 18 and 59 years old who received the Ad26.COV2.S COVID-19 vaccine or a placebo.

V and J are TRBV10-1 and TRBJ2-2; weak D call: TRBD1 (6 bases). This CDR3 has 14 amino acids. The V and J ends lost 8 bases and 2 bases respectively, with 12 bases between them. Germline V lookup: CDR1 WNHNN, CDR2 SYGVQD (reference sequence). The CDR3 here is CASGTGINTGELFF. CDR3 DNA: TGCGCCAGCGGAACAGGGATCAACACCGGGGAGCTGTTTTTT.

The CDR3 DNA follows: TGTGCCAGCAGCTTGGGAATTGCCTACGAGCAGTACTTC. It yields the protein CASSLGIAYEQYF. The chain joins TRBV5-4 to TRBJ2-7; D is unclear. V was clipped by 0 bases and J by 2 bases, with 6 bases between them. Germline assignment: CDR1 SGHNT and CDR2 YYREEE (reference sequence). The CDR3 length is 13 residues.

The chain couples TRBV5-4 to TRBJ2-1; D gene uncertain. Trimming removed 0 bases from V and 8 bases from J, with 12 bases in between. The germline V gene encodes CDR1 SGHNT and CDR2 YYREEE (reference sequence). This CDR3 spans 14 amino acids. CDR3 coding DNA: TGTGCCAGCAGCTTGGATCGGTCGAGTGATGAGCAGTTCTTC. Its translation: CASSLDRSSDEQFF.

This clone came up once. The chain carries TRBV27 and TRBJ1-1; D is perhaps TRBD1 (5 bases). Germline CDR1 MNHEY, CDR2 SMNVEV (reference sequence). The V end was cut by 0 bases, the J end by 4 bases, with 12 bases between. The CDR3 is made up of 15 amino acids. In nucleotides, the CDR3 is TGTGCCAGCAGTTTATCGGCTGGGGGGGGCACTGAAGCTTTCTTT. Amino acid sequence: CASSLSAGGGTEAFF.

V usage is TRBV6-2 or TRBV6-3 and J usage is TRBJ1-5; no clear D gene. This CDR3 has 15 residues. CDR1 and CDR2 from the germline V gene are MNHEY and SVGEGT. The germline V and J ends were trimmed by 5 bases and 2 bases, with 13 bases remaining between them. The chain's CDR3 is CASSKAQGRNQPQHF. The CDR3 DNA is TGTGCCAGCAGTAAAGCTCAAGGGCGCAATCAGCCCCAGCATTTT.

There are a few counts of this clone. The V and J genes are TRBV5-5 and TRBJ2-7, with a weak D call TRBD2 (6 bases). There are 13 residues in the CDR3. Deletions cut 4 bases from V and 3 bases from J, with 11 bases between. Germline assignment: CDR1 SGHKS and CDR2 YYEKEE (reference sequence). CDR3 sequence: CASSPAGRYEQYF. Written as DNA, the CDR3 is TGTGCCAGCAGCCCGGCGGGGCGCTACGAGCAGTACTTC. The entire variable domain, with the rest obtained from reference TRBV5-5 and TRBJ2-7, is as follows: DAGVTQSPTHLIKTRGQQVTLRCSPISGHKSVSWYQQVLGQGPQFIFQYYEKEERGRGNFPDRFSARQFPNYSSELNVNALLLGDSALYLCASSPAGRYEQYFGPGTRLTVT.

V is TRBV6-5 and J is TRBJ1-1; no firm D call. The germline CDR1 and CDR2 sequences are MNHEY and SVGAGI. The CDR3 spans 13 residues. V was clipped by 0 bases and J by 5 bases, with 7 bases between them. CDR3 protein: CASSYSQRTEAFF. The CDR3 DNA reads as TGTGCCAGCAGTTACTCACAAAGGACTGAAGCTTTCTTT.

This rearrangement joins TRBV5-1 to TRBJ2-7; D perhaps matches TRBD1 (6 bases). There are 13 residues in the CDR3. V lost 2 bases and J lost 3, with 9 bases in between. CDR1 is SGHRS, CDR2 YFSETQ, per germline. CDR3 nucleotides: TGCGCCAGCAGCTTCCAGACAGGCTACGAGCAGTACTTC. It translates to CASSFQTGYEQYF.

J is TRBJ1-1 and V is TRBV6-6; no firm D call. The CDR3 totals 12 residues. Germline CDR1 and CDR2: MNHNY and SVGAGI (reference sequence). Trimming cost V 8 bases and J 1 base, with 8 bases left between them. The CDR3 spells CASGRPNTEAFF. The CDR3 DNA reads TGTGCCAGCGGCAGGCCGAACACTGAAGCTTTCTTT.

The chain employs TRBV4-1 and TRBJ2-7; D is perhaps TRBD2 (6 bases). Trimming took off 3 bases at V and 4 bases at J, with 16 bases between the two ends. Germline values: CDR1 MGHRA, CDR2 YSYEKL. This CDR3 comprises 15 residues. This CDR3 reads CASSHSAGGGYEQYF. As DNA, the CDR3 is TGCGCCAGCAGCCACTCGGCCGGGGGTGGGTACGAGCAGTACTTC.

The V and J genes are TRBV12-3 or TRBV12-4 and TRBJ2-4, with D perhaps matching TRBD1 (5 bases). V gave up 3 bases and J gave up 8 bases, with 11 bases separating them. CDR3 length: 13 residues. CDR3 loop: CASSFGDRHIQYF. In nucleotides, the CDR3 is TGTGCCAGCAGTTTCGGAGACAGACACATTCAGTACTTC.

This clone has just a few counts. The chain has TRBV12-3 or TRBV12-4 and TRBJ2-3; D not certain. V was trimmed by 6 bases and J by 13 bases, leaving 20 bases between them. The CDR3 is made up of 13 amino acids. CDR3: CASRLVLSTHEYF. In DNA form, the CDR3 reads TGTGCCAGCAGGCTAGTCTTGTCTACCCACGAGTATTTT.

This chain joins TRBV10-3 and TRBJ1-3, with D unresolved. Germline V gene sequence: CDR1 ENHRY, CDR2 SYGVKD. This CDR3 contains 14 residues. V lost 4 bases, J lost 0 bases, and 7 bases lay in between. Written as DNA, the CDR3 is TGTGCCATCAGTGCGGCAGGCTCTGGAAACACCATATATTTT. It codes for CAISAAGSGNTIYF.

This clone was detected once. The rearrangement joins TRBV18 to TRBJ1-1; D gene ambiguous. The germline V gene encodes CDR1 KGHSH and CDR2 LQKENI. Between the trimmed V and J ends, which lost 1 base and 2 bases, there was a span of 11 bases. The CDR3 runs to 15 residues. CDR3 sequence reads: CASSPQGKSNTEAFF. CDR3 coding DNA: TGTGCCAGCTCACCACAGGGCAAGAGCAACACTGAAGCTTTCTTT. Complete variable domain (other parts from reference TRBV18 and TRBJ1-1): NAGVMQNPRHLVRRRGQEARLRCSPMKGHSHVYWYRQLPEEGLKFMVYLQKENIIDESGMPKERFSAEFPKEGPSILRIQQVVRGDSAAYFCASSPQGKSNTEAFFGQGTRLTVV.

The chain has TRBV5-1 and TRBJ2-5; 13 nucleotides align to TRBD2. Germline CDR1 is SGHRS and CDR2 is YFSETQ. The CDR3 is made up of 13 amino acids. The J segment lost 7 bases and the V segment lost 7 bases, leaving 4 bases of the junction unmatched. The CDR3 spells CASGTSGETTQYF. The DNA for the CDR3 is TGCGCCAGCGGGACTAGCGGGGAGACGACCCAGTACTTC.

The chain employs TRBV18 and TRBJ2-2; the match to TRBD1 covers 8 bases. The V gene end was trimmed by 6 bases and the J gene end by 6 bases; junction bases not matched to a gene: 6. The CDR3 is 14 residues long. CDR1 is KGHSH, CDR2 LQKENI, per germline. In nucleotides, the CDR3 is TGTGCCAGCTCCCCCAGGGGGCAACCCGGGGAGCTGTTTTTT. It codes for CASSPRGQPGELFF.

The CDR3, as DNA: TGTGCCAGCAGCCAAATGACGGAGGGGGGCACTGAAGCTTTCTTT. Protein sequence: CASSQMTEGGTEAFF. The chain is built from TRBV28 and TRBJ1-1; possibly TRBD1 for D (6 bases). This CDR3 has 15 residues. V was trimmed by 6 bases and J by 4 bases, leaving 18 bases between them. Germline V gene sequence: CDR1 MDHEN, CDR2 SYDVKM. The variable domain in full, with the rest retrieved from reference TRBV28 and TRBJ1-1, is DVKVTQSSRYLVKRTGEKVFLECVQDMDHENMFWYRQDPGLGLRLIYFSYDVKMKEKGDIPEGYSVSREKKERFSLILESASTNQTSMYLCASSQMTEGGTEAFFGQGTRLTVV.

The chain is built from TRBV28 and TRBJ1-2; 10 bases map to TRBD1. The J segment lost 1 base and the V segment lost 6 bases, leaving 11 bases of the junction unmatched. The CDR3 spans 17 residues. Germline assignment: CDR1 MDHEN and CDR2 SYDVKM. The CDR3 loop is CASRPPGQGHSNYGYTF. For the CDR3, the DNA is TGTGCCAGCAGACCCCCGGGACAGGGGCATAGTAACTATGGCTACACCTTC.

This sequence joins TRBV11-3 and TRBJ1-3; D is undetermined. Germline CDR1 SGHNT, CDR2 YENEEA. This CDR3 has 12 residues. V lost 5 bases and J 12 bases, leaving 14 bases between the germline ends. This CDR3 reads CASSPPGGIIYF. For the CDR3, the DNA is TGTGCCAGCAGCCCCCCGGGCGGCATCATATATTTT.

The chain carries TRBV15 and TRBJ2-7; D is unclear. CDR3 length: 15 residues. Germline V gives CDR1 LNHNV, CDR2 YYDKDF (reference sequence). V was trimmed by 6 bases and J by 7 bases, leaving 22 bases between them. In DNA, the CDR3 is TGTGCCACCAGACCATCGTTGACCCAGCTTTGGGAGCAGTACTTC. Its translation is CATRPSLTQLWEQYF.

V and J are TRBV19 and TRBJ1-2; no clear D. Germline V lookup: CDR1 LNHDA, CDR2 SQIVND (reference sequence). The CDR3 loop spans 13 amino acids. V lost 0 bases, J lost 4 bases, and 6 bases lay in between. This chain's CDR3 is CASSIERAYGYTF. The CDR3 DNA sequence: TGTGCCAGTAGTATAGAGCGAGCCTATGGCTACACCTTC. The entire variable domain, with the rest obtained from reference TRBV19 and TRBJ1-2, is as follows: DGGITQSPKYLFRKEGQNVTLSCEQNLNHDAMYWYRQDPGQGLRLIYYSQIVNDFQKGDIAEGYSVSREKKESFPLTVTSAQKNPTAFYLCASSIERAYGYTFGSGTRLTVV.

CDR3 nucleotides: TGTGCCAGCAGCCCGAACCGGGACTCCGGAGGAAGGTACTTC. It codes for CASSPNRDSGGRYF. The chain uses TRBV7-2 and TRBJ2-7, with D possibly TRBD2 on 6 matching bases. This CDR3 contains 14 residues. In germline, CDR1 is SGHTA, CDR2 FQGNSA. V shed 5 bases and J shed 12 bases, with 23 bases lying between them.

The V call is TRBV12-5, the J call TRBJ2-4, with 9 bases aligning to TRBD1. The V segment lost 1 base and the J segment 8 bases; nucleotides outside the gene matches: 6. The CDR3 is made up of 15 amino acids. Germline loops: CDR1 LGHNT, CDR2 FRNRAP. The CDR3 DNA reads TGTGCTAGTGGTTTGGCCGGGACAGGGCCACACATTCAGTACTTC. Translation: CASGLAGTGPHIQYF.

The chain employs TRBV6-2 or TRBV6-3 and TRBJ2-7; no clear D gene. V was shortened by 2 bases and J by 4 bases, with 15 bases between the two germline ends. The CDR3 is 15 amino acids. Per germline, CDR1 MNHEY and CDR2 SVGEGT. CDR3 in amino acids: CASSYVMTLGYEQYF. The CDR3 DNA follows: TGTGCCAGCAGTTACGTTATGACCCTCGGGTACGAGCAGTACTTC.

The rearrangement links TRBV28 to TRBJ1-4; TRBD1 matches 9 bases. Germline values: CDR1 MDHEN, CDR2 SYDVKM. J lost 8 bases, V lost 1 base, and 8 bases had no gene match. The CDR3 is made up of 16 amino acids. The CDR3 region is CASSLLPGQGDEKLFF. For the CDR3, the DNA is TGTGCCAGCAGTTTATTACCGGGACAGGGTGACGAAAAACTGTTTTTT.

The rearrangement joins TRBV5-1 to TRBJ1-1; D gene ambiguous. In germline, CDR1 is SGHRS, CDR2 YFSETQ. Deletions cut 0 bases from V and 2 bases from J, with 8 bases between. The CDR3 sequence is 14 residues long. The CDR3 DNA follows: TGCGCCAGCAGCTTGGCGTACAGTAACACTGAAGCTTTCTTT. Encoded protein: CASSLAYSNTEAFF. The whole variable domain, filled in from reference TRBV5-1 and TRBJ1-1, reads KAGVTQTPRYLIKTRGQQVTLSCSPISGHRSVSWYQQTPGQGLQFLFEYFSETQRNKGNFPGRFSGRQFSNSRSEMNVSTLELGDSALYLCASSLAYSNTEAFFGQGTRLTVV.

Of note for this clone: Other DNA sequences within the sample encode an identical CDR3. The CDR3 DNA reads TGCGCCAGCAGCCGGGACAGCTCCTACGAGCAGTACTTC. Amino acid sequence: CASSRDSSYEQYF. The chain recombines TRBV4-1 with TRBJ2-7; 7 bases line up with TRBD1. Germline CDR1 reads MGHRA; CDR2 reads YSYEKL. The CDR3 has 13 residues. Trimming removed 4 bases from V and 0 bases from J; junction bases left unmatched: 0.

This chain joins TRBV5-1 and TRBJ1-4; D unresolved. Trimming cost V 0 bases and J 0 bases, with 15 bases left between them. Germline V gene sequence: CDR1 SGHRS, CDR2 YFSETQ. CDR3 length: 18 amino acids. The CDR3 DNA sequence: TGCGCCAGCAGCTTGGCTCCCATCAGCCTTGCAACTAATGAAAAACTGTTTTTT. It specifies CASSLAPISLATNEKLFF.

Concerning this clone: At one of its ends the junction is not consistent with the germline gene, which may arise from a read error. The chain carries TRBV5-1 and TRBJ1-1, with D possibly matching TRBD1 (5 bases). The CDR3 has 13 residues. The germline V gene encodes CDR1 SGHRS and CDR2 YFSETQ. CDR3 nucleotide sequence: TGCGCCAGCACCTTGGGGCTGGGGATGGGAGCTTTCTTT. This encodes CASTLGLGMGAFF.

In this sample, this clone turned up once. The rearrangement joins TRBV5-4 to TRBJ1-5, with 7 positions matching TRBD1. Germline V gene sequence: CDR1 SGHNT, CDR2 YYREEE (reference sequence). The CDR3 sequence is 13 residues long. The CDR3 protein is CVDGTATNQPQHF. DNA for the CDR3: TGTGTAGACGGGACAGCTACAAATCAGCCCCAGCATTTT.

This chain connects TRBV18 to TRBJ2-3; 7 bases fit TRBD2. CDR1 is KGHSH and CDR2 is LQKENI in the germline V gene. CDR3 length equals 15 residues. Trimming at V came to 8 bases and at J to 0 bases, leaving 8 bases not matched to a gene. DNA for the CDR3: TGTGCCAGCGCGAGGGACTACCTAAGCACAGATACGCAGTATTTT. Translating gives CASARDYLSTDTQYF.